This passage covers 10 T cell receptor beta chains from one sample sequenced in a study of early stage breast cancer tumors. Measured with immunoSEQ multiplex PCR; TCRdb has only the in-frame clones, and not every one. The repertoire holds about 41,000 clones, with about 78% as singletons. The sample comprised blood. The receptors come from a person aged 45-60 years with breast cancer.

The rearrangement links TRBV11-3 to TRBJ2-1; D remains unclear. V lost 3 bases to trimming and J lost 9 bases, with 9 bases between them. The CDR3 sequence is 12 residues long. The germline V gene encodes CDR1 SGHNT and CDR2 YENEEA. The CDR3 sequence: CASSFTFGEQFF. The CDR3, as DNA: TGTGCCAGCAGCTTTACTTTTGGTGAGCAGTTCTTC.

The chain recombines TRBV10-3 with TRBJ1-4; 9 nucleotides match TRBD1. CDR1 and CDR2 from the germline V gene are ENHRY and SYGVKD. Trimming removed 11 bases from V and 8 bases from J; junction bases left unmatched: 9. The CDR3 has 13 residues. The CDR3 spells CASQGASGEKLFF. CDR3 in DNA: TGTGCCTCACAGGGGGCGTCGGGAGAAAAACTGTTTTTT.

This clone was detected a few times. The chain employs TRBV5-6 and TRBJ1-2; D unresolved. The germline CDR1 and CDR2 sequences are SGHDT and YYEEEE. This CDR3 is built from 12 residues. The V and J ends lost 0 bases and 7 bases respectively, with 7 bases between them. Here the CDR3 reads CASSLGLRGYTF. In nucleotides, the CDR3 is TGTGCCAGCAGCTTGGGGTTGCGTGGCTACACCTTC.

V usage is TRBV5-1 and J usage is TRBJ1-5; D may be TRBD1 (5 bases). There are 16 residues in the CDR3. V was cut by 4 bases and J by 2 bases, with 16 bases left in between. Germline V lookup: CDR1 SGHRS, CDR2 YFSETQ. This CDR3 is CASSPGEGIGNQPQHF. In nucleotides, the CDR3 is TGCGCCAGCAGCCCCGGGGAGGGGATTGGCAATCAGCCCCAGCATTTT.

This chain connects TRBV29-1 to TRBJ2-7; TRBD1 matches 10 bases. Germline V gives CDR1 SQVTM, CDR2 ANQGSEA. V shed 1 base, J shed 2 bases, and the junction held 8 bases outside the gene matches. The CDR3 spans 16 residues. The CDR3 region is CSVEGVGQGVPYEQYF. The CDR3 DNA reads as TGCAGCGTTGAAGGTGTTGGACAGGGGGTCCCCTACGAGCAGTACTTC.

The CDR3, as DNA: TGTGCCAGCAGTTTAGGACAGGCGAATCAGCCCCAGCATTTT. This gives the protein CASSLGQANQPQHF. The gene calls are TRBV28 and TRBJ1-5; 7 nucleotides match TRBD1. J gave up 4 bases and V 2 bases, and 2 bases lay outside the gene matches. This CDR3 spans 14 amino acids. Germline lookup yields CDR1 MDHEN and CDR2 SYDVKM.

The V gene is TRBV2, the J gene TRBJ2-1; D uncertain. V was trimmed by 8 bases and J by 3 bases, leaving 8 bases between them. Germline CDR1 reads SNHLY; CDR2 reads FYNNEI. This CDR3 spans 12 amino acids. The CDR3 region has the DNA TGTGCCAGCTACCAGGTCTACAATGAGCAGTTCTTC. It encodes CASYQVYNEQFF.

CDR3 residues: CASSFSLAGGYQETQYF. CDR3 nucleotides: TGTGCCAGCAGCTTTAGTCTAGCGGGAGGATACCAAGAGACCCAGTACTTC. This chain links TRBV7-9 with TRBJ2-5; TRBD2 matches 11 bases. The CDR3 is 17 residues long. The V gene's germline CDR1 is SEHNR and CDR2 FQNEAQ (reference sequence). The junction had 6 bases not matched to a gene; V was cut back by 3 bases and J by 0 bases.

The chain's CDR3 is CASRGPEHGGAQETQYF. The DNA of the CDR3 is TGTGCCAGCAGGGGCCCGGAGCATGGGGGGGCCCAAGAGACCCAGTACTTC. V and J are TRBV7-2 and TRBJ2-5; tentative D call: TRBD2 (7 bases). The germline V and J ends were trimmed by 6 bases and 1 base, with 21 bases remaining between them. The CDR3 runs 17 residues. CDR1 SGHTA and CDR2 FQGNSA come from the germline V gene.

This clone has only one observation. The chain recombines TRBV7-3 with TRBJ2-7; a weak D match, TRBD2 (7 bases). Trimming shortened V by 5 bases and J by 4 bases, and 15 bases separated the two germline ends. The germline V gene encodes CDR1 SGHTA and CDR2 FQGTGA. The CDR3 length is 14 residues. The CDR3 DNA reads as TGTGCCAGCAGCCCGAGGGGGGGAGAGTACGAGCAGTACTTC. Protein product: CASSPRGGEYEQYF.